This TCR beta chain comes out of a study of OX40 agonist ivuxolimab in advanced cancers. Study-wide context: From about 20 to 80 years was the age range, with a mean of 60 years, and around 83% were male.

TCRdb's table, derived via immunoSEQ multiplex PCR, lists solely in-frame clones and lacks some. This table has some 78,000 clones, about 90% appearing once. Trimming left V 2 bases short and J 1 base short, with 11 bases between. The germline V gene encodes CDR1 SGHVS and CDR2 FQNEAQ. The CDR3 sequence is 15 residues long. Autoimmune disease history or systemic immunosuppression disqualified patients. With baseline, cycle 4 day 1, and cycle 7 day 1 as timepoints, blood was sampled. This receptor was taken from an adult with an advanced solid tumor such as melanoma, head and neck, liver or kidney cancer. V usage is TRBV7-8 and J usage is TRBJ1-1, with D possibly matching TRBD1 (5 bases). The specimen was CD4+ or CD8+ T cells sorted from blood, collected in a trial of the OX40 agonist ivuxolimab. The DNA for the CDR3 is TGTGCCAGCAGCTTACCCCGACAGCCGAACACTGAAGCTTTCTTT. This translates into CASSLPRQPNTEAFF.